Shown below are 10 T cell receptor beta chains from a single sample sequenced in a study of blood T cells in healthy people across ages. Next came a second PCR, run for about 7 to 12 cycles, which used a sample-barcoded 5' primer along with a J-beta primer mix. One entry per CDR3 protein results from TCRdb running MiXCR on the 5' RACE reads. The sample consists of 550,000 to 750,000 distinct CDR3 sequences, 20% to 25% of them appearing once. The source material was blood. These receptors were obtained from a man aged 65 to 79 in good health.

The CDR3 DNA reads as TGTGCCAGCAGCTACCTACTAGCGGGAGAGGAGACCCAGTACTTC. This encodes CASSYLLAGEETQYF. V and J are TRBV7-8 and TRBJ2-1; 11 bases map to TRBD2. TRBJ2-5 matches the DNA end more closely, so the J call is doubtful. CDR1 is SGHVS and CDR2 is FQNEAQ in the germline V gene. This CDR3 contains 15 residues.

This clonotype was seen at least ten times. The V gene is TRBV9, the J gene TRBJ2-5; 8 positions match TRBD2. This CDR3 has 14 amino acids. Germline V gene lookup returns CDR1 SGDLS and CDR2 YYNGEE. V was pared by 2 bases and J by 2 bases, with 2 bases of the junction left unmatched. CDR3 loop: CASSVGTRQETQYF. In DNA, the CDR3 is TGTGCCAGCAGCGTCGGGACTAGGCAAGAGACCCAGTACTTC.

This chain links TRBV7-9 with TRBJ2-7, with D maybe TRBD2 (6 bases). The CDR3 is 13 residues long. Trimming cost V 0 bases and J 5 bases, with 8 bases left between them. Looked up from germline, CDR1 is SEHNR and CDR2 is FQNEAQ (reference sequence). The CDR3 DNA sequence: TGTGCCAGCAGCTTAGCACGGGGGAACGAGCAGTACTTC. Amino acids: CASSLARGNEQYF.

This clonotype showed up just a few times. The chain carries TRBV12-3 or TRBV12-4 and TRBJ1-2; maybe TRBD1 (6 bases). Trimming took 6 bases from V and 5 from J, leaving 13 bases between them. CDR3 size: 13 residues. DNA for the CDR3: TGTGCCAGCAGAACTACAGGGTCATATGGCTACACCTTC. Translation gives CASRTTGSYGYTF.

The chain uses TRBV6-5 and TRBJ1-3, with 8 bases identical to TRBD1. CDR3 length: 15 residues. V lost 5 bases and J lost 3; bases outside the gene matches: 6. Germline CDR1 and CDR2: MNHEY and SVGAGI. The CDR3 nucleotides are TGTGCCAGCAGTACGCCAGGGGGCAATGGAAACACCATATATTTT. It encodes CASSTPGGNGNTIYF.

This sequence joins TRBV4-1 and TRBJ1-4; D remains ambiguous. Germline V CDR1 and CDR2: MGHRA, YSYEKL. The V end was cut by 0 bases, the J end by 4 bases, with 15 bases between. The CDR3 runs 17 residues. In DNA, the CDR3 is TGCGCCAGCAGCCAAGAGTCGTGGCGTCTTCGTAATGAAAAACTGTTTTTT. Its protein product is CASSQESWRLRNEKLFF.

The CDR3 DNA sequence: TGTGCCAGCAGCCCCTTTCCAGGGGGCACAGATACGCAGTATTTT. This codes for CASSPFPGGTDTQYF. The V and J genes are TRBV7-2 and TRBJ2-3; perhaps TRBD1 as D (6 bases). CDR1 is SGHTA and CDR2 is FQGNSA in the germline V gene. The CDR3 runs 15 residues. The V end was cut by 5 bases, the J end by 1 base, with 13 bases between. Based on the CDR3 plus reference TRBV7-2 and TRBJ2-3, the full variable domain is GAGVSQSPSNKVTEKGKDVELRCDPISGHTALYWYRQSLGQGLEFLIYFQGNSAPDKSGLPSDRFSAERTGGSVSTLTIQRTQQEDSAVYLCASSPFPGGTDTQYFGPGTRLTVL.

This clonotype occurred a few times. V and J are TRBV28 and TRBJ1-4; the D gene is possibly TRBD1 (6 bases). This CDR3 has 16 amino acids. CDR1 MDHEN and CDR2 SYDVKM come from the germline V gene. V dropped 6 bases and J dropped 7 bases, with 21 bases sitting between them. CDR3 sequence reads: CASRAAGTFVGEKLFF. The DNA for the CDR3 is TGTGCCAGCAGAGCCGCCGGGACATTTGTGGGTGAAAAACTGTTTTTT.

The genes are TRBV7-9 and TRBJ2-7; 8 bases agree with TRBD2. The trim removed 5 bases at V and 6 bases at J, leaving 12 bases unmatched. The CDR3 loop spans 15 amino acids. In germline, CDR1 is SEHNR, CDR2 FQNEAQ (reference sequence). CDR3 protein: CASSPTDQLAAEQYF. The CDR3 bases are TGTGCCAGCAGCCCAACCGATCAACTAGCGGCCGAGCAGTACTTC.

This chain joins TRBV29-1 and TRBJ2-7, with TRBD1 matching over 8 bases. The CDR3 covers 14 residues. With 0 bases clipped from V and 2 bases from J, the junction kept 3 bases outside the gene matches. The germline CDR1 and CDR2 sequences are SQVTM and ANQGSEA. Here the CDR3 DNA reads TGCAGCGTTGAAGATTGGGACAGGCCCTACGAGCAGTACTTC. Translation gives CSVEDWDRPYEQYF.